This TCR beta chain was sequenced during a study of T-cell memory formation after mild COVID-19. Study-wide context: Across donors, TCR clusters were largely donor specific. General study results and limits: Confirmation of SARS-CoV-2 specificity was lacking for second-wave clones peaking day 37.

V was trimmed by 7 bases and J by 4 bases, leaving 11 bases between them. From germline, CDR1 is SQVTM and CDR2 ANQGSEA. This CDR3 spans 12 amino acids. 5'RACE with constant-segment primers yielded barcoded, UMI-tagged TCR alpha and TCR beta cDNA libraries. Each CDR3 protein gets one entry after TCRdb re-called the 5' RACE reads with MiXCR. The sample has about 390,000 distinct CDR3 sequences, 15% to 20% seen once. As regards this clonotype: What it binds is unknown. A much larger clone lies one base from this, so it may be a read error.

The chain employs TRBV29-1 and TRBJ2-1; weak D call: TRBD2 (5 bases). The TCR was taken from a man between 18 and 35 years old who had mild COVID-19 (a few samples of this study predate the infection). Cell type and time point are not known. Sequencing used PBMCs or a T cell subset sorted from them (not recorded which). CDR3 in amino acids: CSGSTIYNEQFF. The CDR3 nucleotides are TGCAGCGGGTCGACTATATACAATGAGCAGTTCTTC.